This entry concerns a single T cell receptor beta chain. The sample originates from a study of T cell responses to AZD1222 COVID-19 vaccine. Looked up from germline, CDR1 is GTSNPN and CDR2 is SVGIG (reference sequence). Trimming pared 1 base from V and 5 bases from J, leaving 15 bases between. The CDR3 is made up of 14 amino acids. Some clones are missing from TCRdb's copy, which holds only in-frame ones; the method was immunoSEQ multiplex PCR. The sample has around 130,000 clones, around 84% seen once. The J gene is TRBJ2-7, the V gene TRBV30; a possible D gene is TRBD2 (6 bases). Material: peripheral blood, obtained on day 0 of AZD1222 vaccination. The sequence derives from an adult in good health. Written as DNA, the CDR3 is TGTGCCTGGAGTGACCCTGGCGGGATCGACGAGCAGTACTTC. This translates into CAWSDPGGIDEQYF.